What follows describes a single T cell receptor (beta chain). The sample comes from a study of control samples from healthy donors and cancer patients. The table came from immunoSEQ multiplex PCR; TCRdb's copy has only in-frame clones and leaves some out. The sample lists about 58,000 clones; almost 90% were seen once. Germline V gene sequence: CDR1 LGHDT, CDR2 YNNKEL (reference sequence). This CDR3 is built from 15 residues. The V and J ends lost 1 base and 2 bases respectively, with 12 bases between them. This chain uses TRBV3-1 (or the pseudogene TRBV3-2) with TRBJ2-7; possibly TRBD1 for D (6 bases). The clonotype comes from a man in his 60s with colorectal cancer. The specimen was PBMCs. The chain's CDR3 is CASSQGWDTTYEQYF. DNA of the CDR3: TGTGCCAGCAGCCAAGGTTGGGACACCACCTACGAGCAGTACTTC.